This T cell receptor (beta chain) was sequenced in a study of blood T cell repertoires in COVID-19. The overall study: Sources were T cells, B-cell-depleted T cells, or PBMCs; the material itself was cDNA or gDNA.

Germline V gives CDR1 MRHNA, CDR2 SNTAGT. This CDR3 has 16 residues. J was trimmed by 7 bases and V by 0 bases; bases with no gene match: 8. The assay was immunoSEQ multiplex PCR, and TCRdb's table has in-frame clones only and misses some. The sample consists of under 300,000 clones, 80% to 90% of them appearing once. J is TRBJ1-5 and V is TRBV6-4, with 8 nucleotides matching TRBD1. Sequenced sample: peripheral blood. The sequence derives from an older woman with COVID-19, enrolled during active disease. CDR3 residues: CASSDSTTGAKQPQHF. The CDR3 DNA reads as TGTGCCAGCAGTGACTCGACGACAGGGGCGAAGCAGCCCCAGCATTTT.